These T cell receptor beta chains were read from a single sample in a study of blood T cells in healthy people across ages. TCRdb re-called the 5' RACE reads with MiXCR, one entry per CDR3 protein. The data hold around 800,000 distinct CDR3 sequences, with 35% to 60% observed a single time. Specimen: blood. These TCRs come from a man older than 75 in good health. Both conserved end residues are part of each CDR3. Each record gives: CDR3 protein, clone size, CDR3 length, V gene, J gene. Only some rows state a clone size, as once, few, many or a class for expanded clones.

CASKPGQGRNQPQHF	once	15	TRBV19	TRBJ1-5
CSAREGSYNEQFF	NA	13	TRBV20-1	TRBJ2-1
CASSPERTSGNQYF	few	14	TRBV6-1	TRBJ2-5
CASSLRDITTDTQYF	NA	15	TRBV7-9	TRBJ2-3
CASSLTTGGVSSGANVLTF	NA	19	TRBV7-3	TRBJ2-6
CASSVALGLNYEQYF	many	15	TRBV9	TRBJ2-7
CASSQSGGQGNEKLFF	once	16	TRBV4-2	TRBJ1-4
CASSLRGTGEGDEQYF	NA	16	TRBV7-2	TRBJ2-7
CSSTGLAFYNEQFF	NA	14	TRBV20-1	TRBJ2-1
CASSTSVRETQYF	NA	13	TRBV12-3/TRBV12-4	NA
CASSLVSAGRTNEQYF	NA	16	TRBV7-8	NA
CASSPHEAAAYEQYF	NA	15	TRBV28	TRBJ2-7
CASTSGRGFDEQFF	many	14	TRBV11-2	TRBJ2-1
CASSQDNADRVPYEQYF	NA	17	TRBV4-2	TRBJ2-7
CANGQGIYNSPLHF	NA	14	TRBV7-6	TRBJ1-6
CSARDRLSGGTSYEQYF	NA	17	TRBV20-1	TRBJ2-7
CASSQEWETQYF	few	12	TRBV14	TRBJ2-5
CSVSPITDTQYF	NA	12	TRBV29-1	TRBJ2-3
CASSLLFAARITDTQYF	few	17	TRBV27	TRBJ2-3
CASSQRRGSQSNEQFF	few	16	TRBV4-3	TRBJ2-1
CASRSLAGGPHNEQFF	NA	16	TRBV12-3/TRBV12-4	TRBJ2-1
CASSEGQGYNEQFF	NA	14	TRBV11-3	TRBJ2-1